A single sample gave rise to the 27 T cell receptor beta chains below, sequenced in a study of blood T cell repertoires in COVID-19. Data came from immunoSEQ multiplex PCR; TCRdb stores just in-frame clones and leaves some out. This table holds 65,000 to 95,000 clones, 80% found once. The specimen sequenced was peripheral blood. The receptors shown here come from a middle-aged woman with active or convalescent COVID-19.

The rearrangement links TRBV24-1 to TRBJ1-1; D is possibly TRBD1 (5 bases). Germline CDR1 reads KGHDR; CDR2 reads SFDVKD. The CDR3 sequence is 15 residues long. With 2 bases removed from V and 0 bases from J, the gap between germline ends came to 9 bases. The CDR3 nucleotides read TGTGCCACCAGTGATTCACAGGATATGAACACTGAAGCTTTCTTT. It specifies CATSDSQDMNTEAFF.

This chain joins TRBV5-6 and TRBJ1-1; D is ambiguous. Trimming shortened V by 0 bases and J by 7 bases, and 10 bases separated the two germline ends. In germline, CDR1 is SGHDT, CDR2 YYEEEE. The CDR3 extends over 13 amino acids. The CDR3 nucleotides are TGTGCCAGCAGCTTGGATCGGAGGAGTGAAGCTTTCTTT. Amino acid sequence: CASSLDRRSEAFF.

This clone was observed a single time. V is TRBV7-7 and J is TRBJ2-5, with 8 bases aligning to TRBD2. V trimming: 1 base; J trimming: 9 bases; junction bases outside the gene matches: 10. Germline CDR1 SSHAT, CDR2 FNYEAQ (reference sequence). The CDR3 runs 15 residues. The CDR3 nucleotides read TGTGCCAGCAGCTTAGTACGAGGGTCCGGGGGGGCCCAGTACTTC. Encoded protein: CASSLVRGSGGAQYF.

This chain uses TRBV12-3 or TRBV12-4 with TRBJ1-1; 7 bases fit TRBD1. The V gene end was trimmed by 6 bases and the J gene end by 8 bases; junction bases not matched to a gene: 3. This CDR3 is 11 amino acids long. DNA for the CDR3: TGTGCCAGCAGCCGGGGACAGGAAGCTTTCTTT. Amino acids: CASSRGQEAFF.

This clone was seen once. The gene calls are TRBV7-9 and TRBJ2-3; 7 nucleotides align to TRBD2. This CDR3 is 15 amino acids long. The V segment lost 3 bases and the J segment 10 bases; nucleotides outside the gene matches: 13. Germline V gives CDR1 SEHNR, CDR2 FQNEAQ (reference sequence). The CDR3 protein is CASSFSGAAGDAQYF. The CDR3 bases are TGTGCCAGCAGCTTCAGCGGGGCTGCGGGTGATGCGCAGTATTTT. Combining the CDR3 with reference TRBV7-9 and TRBJ2-3 gives the whole variable domain DTGVSQNPRHKITKRGQNVTFRCDPISEHNRLYWYRQTLGQGPEFLTYFQNEAQLEKSRLLSDRFSAERPKGSFSTLEIQRTEQGDSAMYLCASSFSGAAGDAQYFGPGTRLTVL.

This CDR3 is CASSYSTRVSQPQHF. CDR3 nucleotide sequence: TGTGCCAGCAGTTACTCGACTCGGGTGAGTCAGCCCCAGCATTTT. The chain employs TRBV6-2 or TRBV6-3 and TRBJ1-5; D gene uncertain. The germline V and J ends were trimmed by 0 bases and 6 bases, with 12 bases remaining between them. The CDR3 runs 15 residues. Per the germline V gene, CDR1 is MNHEY and CDR2 is SVGEGT.

This clone was recorded a few times. The chain couples TRBV30 to TRBJ1-6; D is ambiguous. Between the trimmed V and J ends, which lost 5 bases and 8 bases, there was a span of 7 bases. The CDR3 extends over 11 amino acids. Looked up from germline, CDR1 is GTSNPN and CDR2 is SVGIG (reference sequence). CDR3 residues: CAWDKDSPLHF. Here the CDR3 DNA reads TGTGCCTGGGACAAAGATTCACCCCTCCACTTT.

This clone was seen only a few times. The V call is TRBV5-1, the J call TRBJ1-5; possible D gene TRBD1, 5 bases. The CDR3 consists of 15 residues. From germline, CDR1 is SGHRS and CDR2 YFSETQ. Trimming pared 5 bases from V and 4 bases from J, leaving 16 bases between. Written as DNA, the CDR3 is TGCGCCAGCAGTTTCACGGGGGAGGGGAATCAGCCCCAGCATTTT. Protein: CASSFTGEGNQPQHF. The variable domain in full, completed from reference TRBV5-1 and TRBJ1-5, reads KAGVTQTPRYLIKTRGQQVTLSCSPISGHRSVSWYQQTPGQGLQFLFEYFSETQRNKGNFPGRFSGRQFSNSRSEMNVSTLELGDSALYLCASSFTGEGNQPQHFGDGTRLSIL.

The chain combines TRBV10-1 with TRBJ2-1; 13 nucleotides line up with TRBD2. V shed 5 bases and J 7 bases; nucleotides not matched to a gene: 11. The CDR3 is 17 residues long. From germline, CDR1 is WNHNN and CDR2 SYGVQD (reference sequence). The CDR3 bases are TGCGCCAGCAGTTCCCGCCCTGGACTAGCGGGAGTGAATGAGCAGTTCTTC. Protein product: CASSSRPGLAGVNEQFF.

CDR3 sequence: CAWTLTGSGNTIYF. The CDR3 DNA is TGTGCCTGGACCCTTACAGGCTCTGGAAACACCATATATTTT. The genes are TRBV30 and TRBJ1-3; D may be TRBD1 (5 bases). The germline V gene has CDR1 GTSNPN and CDR2 SVGIG (reference sequence). With 4 bases removed from V and 0 bases from J, the gap between germline ends came to 10 bases. This CDR3 is 14 amino acids long. Complete variable domain (other parts from reference TRBV30 and TRBJ1-3): SQTIHQWPATLVQPVGSPLSLECTVEGTSNPNLYWYRQAAGRGLQLLFYSVGIGQISSEVPQNLSASRPQDRQFILSSKKLLLSDSGFYLCAWTLTGSGNTIYFGEGSWLTVV.

V is TRBV19 and J is TRBJ1-2; TRBD1 might be the D (6 bases). This CDR3 comprises 14 residues. V lost 5 bases and J 5 bases, leaving 15 bases between the germline ends. CDR1 is LNHDA, CDR2 SQIVND, per germline (reference sequence). The DNA for the CDR3 is TGTGCCAGTAGTCTCGGGACAAGGGCATATGGCTACACCTTC. This translates into CASSLGTRAYGYTF. Full variable domain (rest looked up from reference TRBV19 and TRBJ1-2): DGGITQSPKYLFRKEGQNVTLSCEQNLNHDAMYWYRQDPGQGLRLIYYSQIVNDFQKGDIAEGYSVSREKKESFPLTVTSAQKNPTAFYLCASSLGTRAYGYTFGSGTRLTVV.

The chain joins TRBV5-1 to TRBJ1-2; TRBD1 aligns across 8 bases. CDR1 is SGHRS and CDR2 is YFSETQ in the germline V gene. The CDR3 totals 16 residues. Trimming took 0 bases from V and 7 from J; bases not matched to a gene: 11. The CDR3 region is CASSLDGQGLLGGYTF. CDR3 sequence (DNA): TGCGCCAGCAGCTTGGATGGACAGGGTCTTTTGGGTGGCTACACCTTC.

J is TRBJ1-4 and V is TRBV5-1; TRBD1 agrees at 7 bases. The CDR3 contains 15 residues. CDR1 SGHRS and CDR2 YFSETQ come from the germline V gene. Trimming removed 0 bases from V and 1 base from J; junction bases left unmatched: 0. CDR3 bases: TGCGCCAGCAGCTTGGGACAGGGAACTAATGAAAAACTGTTTTTT. Amino acids: CASSLGQGTNEKLFF.

The chain is built from TRBV5-1 and TRBJ2-3; TRBD2 matches at 10 bases. V was clipped by 0 bases and J by 5 bases; unmatched bases: 6. The CDR3 covers 16 residues. From germline, CDR1 is SGHRS and CDR2 YFSETQ. The CDR3, as DNA: TGCGCCAGCAGCTTGGCAACTAGCGGGATGATAGATACGCAGTATTTT. Translated, it gives CASSLATSGMIDTQYF.

The genes are TRBV18 and TRBJ2-3; 12 bases map to TRBD2. Losses at the gene ends were 3 bases for V and 5 bases for J; bases not matched to a gene: 6. This CDR3 contains 16 residues. Germline V gives CDR1 KGHSH, CDR2 LQKENI. For the CDR3, the DNA is TGTGCCAGCTCACCCCTAGCGGGAGGGCCCGGAGATACGCAGTATTTT. Its translation: CASSPLAGGPGDTQYF.

The chain employs TRBV4-3 and TRBJ1-5, with D possibly matching TRBD1 (5 bases). This CDR3 contains 14 residues. The germline V and J ends were trimmed by 0 bases and 4 bases, with 7 bases remaining between them. Germline-derived CDR1 and CDR2 are LGHNA and YSLEER. The CDR3 here is CASSQEGGNQPQHF. The CDR3 nucleotides read TGCGCCAGCAGCCAAGAGGGGGGGAATCAGCCCCAGCATTTT.

The rearrangement links TRBV4-3 to TRBJ2-2; a possible D gene is TRBD1 (6 bases). Trimming removed 4 bases at V and 6 bases at J, with 18 bases between. CDR3 size: 16 residues. CDR1 and CDR2 (germline): LGHNA, YSLEER. The DNA for the CDR3 is TGCGCCAGCAGCCTGGCATTACTGACAGGCCCCGGGGAGCTGTTTTTT. Translated, it gives CASSLALLTGPGELFF.

In its sample, this clone was seen many times. V gene TRBV6-5 combines with J gene TRBJ1-5; TRBD1 matches 10 bases. Trimming at V came to 6 bases and at J to 1 base, leaving 3 bases not matched to a gene. The CDR3 has 15 amino acids. Germline lookup yields CDR1 MNHEY and CDR2 SVGAGI. In DNA form, the CDR3 reads TGTGCCAGCAGCAGGGACAGGGGAAGCAATCAGCCCCAGCATTTT. Residues: CASSRDRGSNQPQHF.

The chain has TRBV18 and TRBJ2-7, with TRBD1 identical over 8 bases. Germline trimming cut 4 bases from V and 5 bases from J; bases unmatched to any gene: 4. This CDR3 region has 13 residues. The germline gives CDR1 KGHSH, CDR2 LQKENI. CDR3 nucleotides: TGTGCCAGCTCACTCCAACAGGGGGACGAGCAGTACTTC. This gives the protein CASSLQQGDEQYF.

The rearrangement uses TRBV7-2 and TRBJ2-3; 10 positions match TRBD2. V lost 1 base and J lost 1; bases outside the gene matches: 8. The CDR3 loop spans 18 amino acids. The germline V gene encodes CDR1 SGHTA and CDR2 FQGNSA. Here the CDR3 reads CASSLVQRGGSGTDTQYF. The DNA of the CDR3 is TGTGCCAGCAGCTTAGTCCAGCGGGGGGGATCGGGCACAGATACGCAGTATTTT.

This chain links TRBV10-3 with TRBJ2-5, with D perhaps TRBD2 (5 bases). V lost 10 bases and J lost 5, with 17 bases in between. The germline V gene encodes CDR1 ENHRY and CDR2 SYGVKD. This CDR3 comprises 13 residues. The CDR3 loop reads CASEQQRGETQYF. In nucleotides, the CDR3 is TGTGCCAGTGAACAGCAAAGAGGGGAGACCCAGTACTTC.

CDR3 DNA: TGTGCCAGCAGCTTAGTCCCCGGGACAGGCTACGAGCAGTACTTC. Protein product: CASSLVPGTGYEQYF. This sequence joins TRBV7-9 and TRBJ2-7; TRBD1 matches at 8 bases. The CDR3 is 15 residues long. The trim removed 1 base at V and 3 bases at J, leaving 5 bases unmatched. The germline V gene encodes CDR1 SEHNR and CDR2 FQNEAQ (reference sequence).

V is TRBV5-6 and J is TRBJ2-1; perhaps TRBD1 as D (5 bases). V gave up 4 bases and J gave up 4 bases, with 15 bases separating them. CDR1 SGHDT and CDR2 YYEEEE come from the germline V gene. The CDR3 runs 15 residues. The chain's CDR3 is CASSPRAGKYNEQFF. The CDR3 coding sequence is TGTGCCAGCAGCCCCCGGGCAGGGAAATACAATGAGCAGTTCTTC.

The chain combines TRBV11-2 with TRBJ1-2, with 8 bases aligning to TRBD1. This CDR3 has 12 residues. Germline V gene sequence: CDR1 SGHAT, CDR2 FQNNGV. The V segment lost 5 bases and the J segment 6 bases; nucleotides outside the gene matches: 2. Here the CDR3 DNA reads TGTGCCAGCAGCCAGACAGGGGATGGCTACACCTTC. The encoded protein is CASSQTGDGYTF. The full variable domain, completed using reference TRBV11-2 and TRBJ1-2, is EAGVAQSPRYKIIEKRQSVAFWCNPISGHATLYWYQQILGQGPKLLIQFQNNGVVDDSQLPKDRFSAERLKGVDSTLKIQPAKLEDSAVYLCASSQTGDGYTFGSGTRLTVV.

The chain carries TRBV28 and TRBJ2-7; 7 nucleotides align to TRBD1. V shed 7 bases, J shed 6 bases, and the junction held 12 bases outside the gene matches. Germline V gene data show CDR1 as MDHEN and CDR2 as SYDVKM. CDR3 length: 14 residues. The CDR3 nucleotides are TGTGCCAGCAATTCCGGGACAGTCCCTGGCGAGCAGTACTTC. Protein product: CASNSGTVPGEQYF.

This clone was seen a single time. The V call is TRBV4-3, the J call TRBJ1-5; tentative D call: TRBD1 (6 bases). V was pared by 0 bases and J by 4 bases, with 10 bases between. This CDR3 has 15 amino acids. CDR1 and CDR2 (germline): LGHNA, YSLEER. CDR3 nucleotides: TGCGCCAGCAGCCAAGACCCCAGGGGTAATCAGCCCCAGCATTTT. It translates to CASSQDPRGNQPQHF.

The chain is built from TRBV2 and TRBJ2-7; tentative D call: TRBD2 (5 bases). Per the germline V gene, CDR1 is SNHLY and CDR2 is FYNNEI. V was pared by 6 bases and J by 3 bases, with 12 bases between. CDR3 length: 13 amino acids. CDR3 coding DNA: TGTGCCAGCAGCCCGGCAGGAGGCTACGAGCAGTACTTC. Its translation is CASSPAGGYEQYF.